The 18 T cell receptor beta chains reported below all come from one sample, sequenced in a study of OX40 agonist ivuxolimab in advanced cancers. The data were produced by immunoSEQ multiplex PCR, yet TCRdb's version contains in-frame clones alone and is incomplete. The data contain approximately 12,000 clones, about nine tenths of them singletons. Specimen: CD4+ or CD8+ T cells sorted from blood, collected in a trial of the OX40 agonist ivuxolimab. These receptors all stem from an adult with an advanced solid tumor such as melanoma, head and neck, liver or kidney cancer.

The chain employs TRBV4-1 and TRBJ1-1; D gene uncertain. There are 13 residues in the CDR3. Germline V lookup: CDR1 MGHRA, CDR2 YSYEKL. Trimming shortened V by 0 bases and J by 5 bases, and 7 bases separated the two germline ends. The CDR3 nucleotides are TGCGCCAGCAGCCAAGATGAGGTAACTGAAGCTTTCTTT. Translated: CASSQDEVTEAFF.

This rearrangement joins TRBV6-5 to TRBJ2-2; unclear D gene. The CDR3 length is 14 residues. Between the trimmed V and J ends, which lost 0 bases and 6 bases, there was a span of 8 bases. Germline V gives CDR1 MNHEY, CDR2 SVGAGI. CDR3 coding DNA: TGTGCCAGCAGTTACTCGGTGGAGCCCGGGGAGCTGTTTTTT. Protein sequence: CASSYSVEPGELFF.

The chain employs TRBV5-6 and TRBJ2-5; TRBD2 aligns across 7 bases. Per the germline V gene, CDR1 is SGHDT and CDR2 is YYEEEE. This CDR3 is 13 amino acids long. Losses at the gene ends were 4 bases for V and 4 bases for J; bases not matched to a gene: 4. In DNA form, the CDR3 reads TGTGCCAGCAGCCAGCGGGGCCGAGAGACCCAGTACTTC. Protein sequence: CASSQRGRETQYF. Full variable domain (missing parts from reference TRBV5-6 and TRBJ2-5): DAGVTQSPTHLIKTRGQQVTLRCSPKSGHDTVSWYQQALGQGPQFIFQYYEEEERQRGNFPDRFSGHQFPNYSSELNVNALLLGDSALYLCASSQRGRETQYFGPGTRLLVL.

V usage is TRBV4-3 and J usage is TRBJ2-3, with 9 bases aligning to TRBD1. The CDR3 is 17 residues long. Germline-derived CDR1 and CDR2 are LGHNA and YSLEER. The junction had 7 bases not matched to a gene; V was cut back by 0 bases and J by 3 bases. The CDR3 DNA sequence: TGCGCCAGCAGCCAAGATCCCCACAGGGGGCGAACAGATACGCAGTATTTT. Protein product: CASSQDPHRGRTDTQYF.

For this clone: Other DNA variants within this sample encode the same CDR3. This rearrangement joins TRBV4-3 to TRBJ1-1; D ambiguous. The CDR3 totals 14 residues. The germline V and J ends were trimmed by 0 bases and 0 bases, with 5 bases remaining between them. The germline V gene encodes CDR1 LGHNA and CDR2 YSLEER. Written as DNA, the CDR3 is TGCGCCAGCAGCCAAGAAAGTTTGAACACTGAAGCTTTCTTT. It codes for CASSQESLNTEAFF.

The DNA for the CDR3 is TGTGCCAGCAGTTTATCTGCCCTTCCCCAGGGAGAGCAGTTCTTC. The encoded protein is CASSLSALPQGEQFF. The chain links TRBV27 to TRBJ2-1; possible D gene TRBD1, 5 bases. Germline V CDR1 and CDR2: MNHEY, SMNVEV (reference sequence). This CDR3 contains 15 residues. Trimming took off 0 bases at V and 10 bases at J, with 16 bases between the two ends.

The chain uses TRBV5-6 and TRBJ1-1; a weak D match, TRBD1 (6 bases). This CDR3 is built from 14 residues. V lost 2 bases and J lost 4, with 12 bases in between. Germline assignment: CDR1 SGHDT and CDR2 YYEEEE. The CDR3 DNA reads TGTGCCAGCAGCTTTGGGGGCGAGACCACTGAAGCTTTCTTT. Amino acid sequence: CASSFGGETTEAFF. Combining the CDR3 with reference TRBV5-6 and TRBJ1-1 gives the whole variable domain DAGVTQSPTHLIKTRGQQVTLRCSPKSGHDTVSWYQQALGQGPQFIFQYYEEEERQRGNFPDRFSGHQFPNYSSELNVNALLLGDSALYLCASSFGGETTEAFFGQGTRLTVV.

The sample holds a few counts of this clone. The rearrangement joins TRBV4-1 to TRBJ2-7; the match to TRBD1 covers 8 bases. Germline V gene sequence: CDR1 MGHRA, CDR2 YSYEKL. Losses at the gene ends were 1 base for V and 4 bases for J; bases not matched to a gene: 6. The CDR3 is 15 residues long. DNA for the CDR3: TGCGCCAGCAGCCAAGTCTCTACAGGGGGGTACGAGCAGTACTTC. Translating gives CASSQVSTGGYEQYF.

A few counts support this clone. The chain recombines TRBV19 with TRBJ2-2; D not resolved. Between the trimmed V and J ends, which lost 7 bases and 2 bases, there was a span of 5 bases. CDR1 LNHDA and CDR2 SQIVND come from the germline V gene (reference sequence). CDR3 length equals 12 residues. The CDR3 bases are TGTGCCAGTAAGGTTAACACCGGGGAGCTGTTTTTT. Translation: CASKVNTGELFF.

The chain is built from TRBV7-9 and TRBJ2-1; D ambiguous. CDR3 length: 12 amino acids. Germline CDR1 is SEHNR and CDR2 is FQNEAQ (reference sequence). V was shortened by 6 bases and J by 7 bases, with 10 bases between the two germline ends. CDR3 region: CASRISRNEQFF. The CDR3 coding sequence is TGTGCCAGCAGAATTAGTAGGAATGAGCAGTTCTTC.

The rearrangement links TRBV6-5 to TRBJ2-1; tentatively, D is TRBD1 (5 bases). V lost 0 bases and J 9 bases, leaving 9 bases between the germline ends. The length of the CDR3 is 13 residues. Germline V gives CDR1 MNHEY, CDR2 SVGAGI. The chain's CDR3 is CASSYSSRAEQFF. As DNA, the CDR3 is TGTGCCAGCAGTTACTCCTCCAGGGCTGAGCAGTTCTTC.

The V call is TRBV19, the J call TRBJ2-7; TRBD2 matches at 7 bases. Germline V gene sequence: CDR1 LNHDA, CDR2 SQIVND (reference sequence). Germline trimming cut 2 bases from V and 7 bases from J; bases unmatched to any gene: 8. This CDR3 has 14 amino acids. The CDR3 bases are TGTGCCAGTAGTATAACTAGCGCGACCTCGGAGCAGTACTTC. Translation gives CASSITSATSEQYF.

The chain uses TRBV4-1 and TRBJ1-3; D may be TRBD1 (5 bases). Germline V lookup: CDR1 MGHRA, CDR2 YSYEKL. Trimming left V 3 bases short and J 2 bases short, with 11 bases between. The CDR3 sequence is 15 residues long. The CDR3 region is CASSHIDSAGNTIYF. In nucleotides, the CDR3 is TGCGCCAGCAGCCACATAGACAGTGCTGGAAACACCATATATTTT.

The genes are TRBV7-2 and TRBJ2-7; D not certain. The germline gives CDR1 SGHTA, CDR2 FQGNSA. This CDR3 region has 13 residues. V dropped 5 bases and J dropped 3 bases, with 11 bases sitting between them. The CDR3: CASSAEESYEQYF. CDR3 nucleotide sequence: TGTGCCAGCAGCGCAGAGGAGAGCTACGAGCAGTACTTC.

This chain connects TRBV4-3 to TRBJ1-5; D uncertain. CDR1 and CDR2 (germline): LGHNA, YSLEER. The CDR3 has 15 amino acids. Trimming took 0 bases from V and 1 from J, leaving 7 bases between them. This chain's CDR3 is CASSQDGRSNQPQHF. As DNA, the CDR3 is TGCGCCAGCAGCCAAGATGGCCGGAGCAATCAGCCCCAGCATTTT.

The CDR3 coding sequence is TGTGCCAGCAGCCCCCGACAGGGGGCGAGGAGGACTGAAGCTTTCTTT. This codes for CASSPRQGARRTEAFF. The chain couples TRBV7-9 to TRBJ1-1; 10 bases are shared with TRBD1. The CDR3 spans 16 residues. V dropped 5 bases and J dropped 5; count of bases not matched to a gene: 11. CDR1 SEHNR and CDR2 FQNEAQ come from the germline V gene (reference sequence). Together with reference TRBV7-9 and TRBJ1-1, the CDR3 gives the full variable domain: DTGVSQNPRHKITKRGQNVTFRCDPISEHNRLYWYRQTLGQGPEFLTYFQNEAQLEKSRLLSDRFSAERPKGSFSTLEIQRTEQGDSAMYLCASSPRQGARRTEAFFGQGTRLTVV.

This chain links TRBV7-9 with TRBJ1-2; no clear D. The CDR3 sequence is 13 residues long. Trimming took off 3 bases at V and 0 bases at J, with 5 bases between the two ends. Germline V gene data show CDR1 as SEHNR and CDR2 as FQNEAQ (reference sequence). Written as DNA, the CDR3 is TGTGCCAGCAGCTTGTTGGCTAACTATGGCTACACCTTC. Translating it yields CASSLLANYGYTF.

This clone was detected only once. The rearrangement links TRBV19 to TRBJ1-1; 7 bases line up with TRBD1. The CDR3 spans 15 residues. CDR1 and CDR2 from the germline V gene are LNHDA and SQIVND (reference sequence). Trimming took 3 bases from V and 1 from J; bases not matched to a gene: 5. In DNA, the CDR3 is TGTGCCAGTAGTATCACAGGGGCGGGGAACACTGAAGCTTTCTTT. The encoded protein is CASSITGAGNTEAFF.